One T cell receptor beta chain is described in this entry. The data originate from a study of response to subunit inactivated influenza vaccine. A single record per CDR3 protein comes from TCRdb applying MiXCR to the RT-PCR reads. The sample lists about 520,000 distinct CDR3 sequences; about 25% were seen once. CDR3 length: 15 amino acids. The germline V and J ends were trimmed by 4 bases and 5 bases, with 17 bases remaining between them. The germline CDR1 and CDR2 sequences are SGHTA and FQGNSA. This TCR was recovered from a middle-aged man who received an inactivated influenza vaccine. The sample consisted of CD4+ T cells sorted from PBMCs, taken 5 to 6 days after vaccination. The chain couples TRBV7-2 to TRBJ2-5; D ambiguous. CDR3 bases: TGTGCCAGCAGCTCATCGTCAGCGATGATGGAGACCCAGTACTTC. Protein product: CASSSSSAMMETQYF.